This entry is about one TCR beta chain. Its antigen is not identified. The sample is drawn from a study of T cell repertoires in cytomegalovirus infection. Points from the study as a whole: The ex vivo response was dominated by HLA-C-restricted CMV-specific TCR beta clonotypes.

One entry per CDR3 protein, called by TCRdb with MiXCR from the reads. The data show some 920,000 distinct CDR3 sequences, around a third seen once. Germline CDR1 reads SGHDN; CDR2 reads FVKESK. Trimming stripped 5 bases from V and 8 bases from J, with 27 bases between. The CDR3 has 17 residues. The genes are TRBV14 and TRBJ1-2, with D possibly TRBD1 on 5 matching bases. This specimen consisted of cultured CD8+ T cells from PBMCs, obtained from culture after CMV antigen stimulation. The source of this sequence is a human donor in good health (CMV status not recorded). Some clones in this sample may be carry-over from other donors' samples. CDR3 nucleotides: TGTGCCAGCAGCGATCGACGAGCGGGACTCCTAGGCTACGGCTACACCTTC. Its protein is CASSDRRAGLLGYGYTF.